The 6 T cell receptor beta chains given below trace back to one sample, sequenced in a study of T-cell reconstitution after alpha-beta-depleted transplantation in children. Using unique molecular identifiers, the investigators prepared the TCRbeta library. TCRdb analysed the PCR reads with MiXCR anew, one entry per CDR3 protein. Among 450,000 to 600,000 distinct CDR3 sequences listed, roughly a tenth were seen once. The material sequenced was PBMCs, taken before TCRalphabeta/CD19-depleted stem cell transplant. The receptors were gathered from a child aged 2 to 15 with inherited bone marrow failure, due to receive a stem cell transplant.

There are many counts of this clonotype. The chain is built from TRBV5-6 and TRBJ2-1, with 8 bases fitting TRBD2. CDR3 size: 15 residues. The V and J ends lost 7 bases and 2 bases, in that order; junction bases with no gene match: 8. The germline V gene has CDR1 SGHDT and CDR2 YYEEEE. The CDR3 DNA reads TGTGCCAGCCAGGTGACGGGAGGGCCCTACAATGAGCAGTTCTTC. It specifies CASQVTGGPYNEQFF.

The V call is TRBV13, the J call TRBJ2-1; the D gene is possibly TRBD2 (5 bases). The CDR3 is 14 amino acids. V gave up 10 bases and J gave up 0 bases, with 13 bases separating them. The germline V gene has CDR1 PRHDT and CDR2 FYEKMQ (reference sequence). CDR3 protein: CATHRRTSYNEQFF. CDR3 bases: TGTGCCACCCACCGGAGGACCTCCTACAATGAGCAGTTCTTC.

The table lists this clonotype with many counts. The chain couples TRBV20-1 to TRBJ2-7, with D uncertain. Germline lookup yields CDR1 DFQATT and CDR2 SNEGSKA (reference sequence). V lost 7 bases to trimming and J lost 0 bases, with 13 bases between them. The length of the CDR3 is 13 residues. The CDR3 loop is CSVTRAFSYEQYF. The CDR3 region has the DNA TGCAGTGTGACGAGAGCCTTCTCCTACGAGCAGTACTTC.

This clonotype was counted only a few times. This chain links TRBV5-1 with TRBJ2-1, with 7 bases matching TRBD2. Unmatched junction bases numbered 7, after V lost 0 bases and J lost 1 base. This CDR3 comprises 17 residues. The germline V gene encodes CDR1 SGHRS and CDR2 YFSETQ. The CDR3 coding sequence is TGCGCCAGCAGCTTGGGTAGGCGGGAGTGGTCCTACAATGAGCAGTTCTTC. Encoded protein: CASSLGRREWSYNEQFF.

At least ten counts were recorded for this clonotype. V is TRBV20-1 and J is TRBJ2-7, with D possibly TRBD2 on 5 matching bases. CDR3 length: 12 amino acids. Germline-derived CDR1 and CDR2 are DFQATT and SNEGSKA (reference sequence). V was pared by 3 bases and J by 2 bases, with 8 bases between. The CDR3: CSASGMPYEQYF. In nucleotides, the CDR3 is TGCAGTGCTAGCGGGATGCCCTACGAGCAGTACTTC.

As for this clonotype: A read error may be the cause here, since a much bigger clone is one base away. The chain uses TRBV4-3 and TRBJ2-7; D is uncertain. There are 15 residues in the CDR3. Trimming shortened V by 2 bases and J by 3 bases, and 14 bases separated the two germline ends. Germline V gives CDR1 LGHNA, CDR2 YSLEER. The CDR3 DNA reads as TGCGCCAGCAGCCAATTACAGAGGCCCTACTACGAGCAGTACTTC. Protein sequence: CASSQLQRPYYEQYF.